Listed below are T cell receptor beta chains from one sample, sequenced in a study of blood T cell repertoires in COVID-19. Sequencing used immunoSEQ multiplex PCR; TCRdb keeps in-frame clones, though not all of them. This table holds fewer than 450,000 clones, roughly 90% found once. Sequencing used PBMCs or T cells enriched from blood (not recorded which). The receptors were gathered from a middle-aged woman with acute COVID-19. Both conserved end residues are part of each CDR3. A D gene is named only where the DNA matches it firmly. The size entry is marked missing in some rows and otherwise reads once, few, many or a size class.

CDR3aa	CDR3nt	d_gene	j_gene	abundance	v_gene
CASSLAGGAGYTF	TGTGCCAGCAGCTTAGCCGGGGGGGCGGGCTACACCTTC	-	TRBJ1-2	-	TRBV7-9
CASSYISGGYEQYF	TGTGCCAGCAGTTACATCTCGGGGGGGTACGAGCAGTACTTC	TRBD2	TRBJ2-7	-	TRBV6-5
CASSLPPNNEQFF	TGCGCCAGCAGCTTGCCGCCTAACAATGAGCAGTTCTTC	-	TRBJ2-1	-	TRBV5-1
CASSLVVNTEAFF	TGTGCCAGCAGCTTAGTAGTGAACACTGAAGCTTTCTTT	-	TRBJ1-1	-	TRBV7-2
CASSQGTGESPLHF	TGTGCCAGCAGCCAAGGGACAGGGGAGTCACCCCTCCACTTT	TRBD1	TRBJ1-6	-	TRBV3-1/TRBV3-2
CASSGQGITEAFF	TGTGCCAGCAGCGGACAGGGGATCACTGAAGCTTTCTTT	TRBD1	TRBJ1-1	-	TRBV14
CASSQYKNTEAFF	TGCGCCAGCAGTCAATACAAGAACACTGAAGCTTTCTTT	-	TRBJ1-1	once	TRBV23-1
CASNVPGQGHEQYF	TGTGCCAGCAATGTACCGGGACAGGGCCACGAGCAGTACTTC	TRBD1	TRBJ2-7	once	TRBV27
CASSNSASLKTEAFF	TGTGCCAGCAGTAACTCCGCGAGTCTGAAAACTGAAGCTTTCTTT	-	TRBJ1-1	-	TRBV6-5
CASSLAAQVAEAFF	TGTGCCAGCAGCTTAGCCGCGCAGGTTGCTGAAGCTTTCTTT	-	TRBJ1-1	-	TRBV7-9
CASSSLWSGGAPSTDTQYF	TGTGCCAGCAGCTCTTTGTGGAGCGGGGGGGCCCCTAGCACAGATACGCAGTATTTT	TRBD2	TRBJ2-3	-	TRBV5-6
CASSPRVSNTGELFF	TGCGCCAGCAGCCCACGGGTTTCGAACACCGGGGAGCTGTTTTTT	-	TRBJ2-2	-	TRBV5-1
CASSPYRVNEQFF	TGCGCCAGCAGCCCGTACAGGGTCAATGAGCAGTTCTTC	-	TRBJ2-1	-	TRBV5-1
CASSLRGIRNEQFF	TGTGCCAGCAGCCTGCGGGGAATTCGGAATGAGCAGTTCTTC	-	TRBJ2-1	-	TRBV5-6
CASRLFLKRGGLVNIQYF	TGTGCAAGTCGCTTATTCCTCAAGCGGGGGGGCTTGGTCAACATTCAGTACTTC	-	TRBJ2-4	once	TRBV12-2
CASSLAPSGWEKLFF	TGTGCCAGCAGCCTAGCCCCGTCAGGGTGGGAAAAACTGTTTTTT	-	TRBJ1-4	-	TRBV7-9
CASSFGTSGYNEQFF	TGTGCCAGCAGTTTTGGGACTAGCGGTTACAATGAGCAGTTCTTC	TRBD2	TRBJ2-1	-	TRBV27
CASSPQGQGNYGYTF	TGCGCCAGCAGCCCCCAGGGACAGGGTAACTATGGCTACACCTTC	TRBD1	TRBJ1-2	-	TRBV5-1
CASSLGTDYSPLHF	TGTGCCAGCAGCTTAGGGACAGATTATTCACCCCTCCACTTT	-	TRBJ1-6	-	TRBV7-2
CAWSGAAHQPQHF	TGTGCCTGGAGTGGGGCAGCCCATCAGCCCCAGCATTTT	-	TRBJ1-5	-	TRBV30
CASSPYGTGKNNYGQYF	TGTGCCAGCAGTCCCTACGGGACAGGGAAAAATAACTACGGGCAGTACTTC	TRBD1	TRBJ2-7	-	TRBV6-6
CASRAGNTEAFF	TGTGCCAGCCGGGCGGGGAACACTGAAGCTTTCTTT	-	TRBJ1-1	-	TRBV7-9
CASSLSRASNQPQHF	TGTGCCAGCAGTTTATCCAGGGCAAGCAATCAGCCCCAGCATTTT	-	TRBJ1-5	-	TRBV27
CASSIRDTYGYTF	TGTGCCAGTAGTATTCGGGACACCTATGGCTACACCTTC	-	TRBJ1-2	-	TRBV19